This is a list of T cell receptor beta chains from one sample in a study of blood T cell repertoires in COVID-19. Some clones are missing from TCRdb's copy, which holds only in-frame ones; the method was immunoSEQ multiplex PCR. The data show about 160,000 clones, about nine tenths seen once. Specimen: peripheral blood. The source is an older woman with active or convalescent COVID-19. The conserved cysteine and the conserved F or W are not part of the CDR3 here. D genes are given only for firm matches.

. | TRBJ1-2 | TRBV29-1 | 15 | SVHLPGERSLHYGYT
. | TRBJ2-7 | TRBV11-1 | 11 | ASRAGGSYEQY
. | TRBJ2-2 | TRBV5-5 | 13 | ASSKTDKYTGELF
. | TRBJ1-1 | TRBV2 | 9 | ASSGFGRAF
TRBD1 | TRBJ1-2 | TRBV27 | 12 | ASSLYSTGEGYT
. | TRBJ1-5 | TRBV19 | 11 | ASSIALNQPQH
. | TRBJ2-7 | TRBV7-2 | 12 | ASSLAGAYYEQY
. | TRBJ1-1 | TRBV27 | 12 | ASSSGAWDTEAF
TRBD1 | TRBJ1-5 | TRBV6-5 | 12 | ASSPGTANQPQH
. | TRBJ1-2 | TRBV5-1 | 14 | ASSLGGFTAGDGYT
TRBD2 | TRBJ2-1 | TRBV7-2 | 13 | ASSLSGTSWDEQF
. | TRBJ1-2 | TRBV3-1/TRBV3-2 | 10 | ASMSGGGGYT
TRBD2 | TRBJ2-3 | TRBV18 | 14 | ASSPQRGGSTDTQY
TRBD1 | TRBJ2-7 | TRBV4-1 | 13 | ASSSLGTGSYEQY
. | TRBJ2-5 | TRBV11-2 | 11 | ASRSLGGETQY
. | TRBJ1-2 | TRBV18 | 11 | ASSPIGDSGYT
. | TRBJ2-2 | TRBV19 | 13 | ASTSGGPRSGELF
. | TRBJ1-3 | TRBV29-1 | 10 | SLGGQKPIGY
. | TRBJ1-4 | TRBV6-5 | 11 | ASKEWGDEKLF
. | TRBJ1-1 | TRBV2 | 9 | ASSTYRETF
TRBD1 | TRBJ1-2 | TRBV19 | 11 | ATSAGGDYGYT
. | TRBJ2-7 | TRBV19 | 11 | AVRGPSAYEQY
TRBD1 | TRBJ1-6 | TRBV25-1 | 12 | ASSSPGQVSPLH
. | TRBJ1-2 | TRBV7-2 | 12 | ASSSPGGLYGYT
. | TRBJ2-3 | TRBV19 | 13 | ASSIRPQGADTQY
TRBD1 | TRBJ1-1 | TRBV18 | 15 | ASSLTIDRAPNTEAF
. | TRBJ1-2 | TRBV19 | 12 | ASSIGQGGYGYT
TRBD1 | TRBJ1-6 | TRBV5-6 | 11 | ASSPTGVSPLH
TRBD2 | TRBJ2-7 | TRBV30 | 11 | AWSGSGGREQY
. | TRBJ2-5 | TRBV7-2 | 14 | ASSLGNGAGQETQY
. | TRBJ2-1 | TRBV10-3 | 11 | AISVISEGEQF
. | TRBJ1-1 | TRBV19 | 16 | ASSIFRGQKQGNTEAF
. | TRBJ2-4 | TRBV7-8 | 12 | ASSLVVRENIQY
TRBD1 | TRBJ1-6 | TRBV10-3 | 12 | AIRGTGTNSPLH
TRBD2 | TRBJ2-1 | TRBV7-2 | 13 | ASSPSGGAGNEQF